A selection of T cell receptor beta chains follows, all from one sample in a study of cytomegalovirus exposure and HLA in healthy donors. Profiled with immunoSEQ multiplex PCR; TCRdb holds only in-frame clones, not every one. The sample lists more than 95,000 clones, more than 65% occurring once. Sequencing was performed on PBMCs. These receptors all come from a woman in her fifties or sixties in good health and CMV-seropositive. The CDR3 runs from the conserved cysteine through the conserved F or W. A D gene is named only where the DNA matches it firmly. Size values are once, few and many counts, or a class for expanded clones, and some rows have none.

TRBV7-2	.	TRBJ2-7	.	CASSPSMAGLGIEQYF	TGTGCCAGCAGCCCAAGCATGGCGGGTTTGGGAATCGAGCAGTACTTC
TRBV10-3	.	TRBJ1-2	few	CAIRQGGGYGYTF	TGTGCCATCAGACAGGGTGGGGGCTATGGCTACACCTTC
TRBV30	.	TRBJ2-2	.	CAWSLGTGELFF	TGTGCCTGGAGTCTCGGGACCGGGGAGCTGTTTTTT
TRBV9	TRBD1	TRBJ1-3	.	CASSGSAGQGTNTIYF	TGTGCCAGCAGCGGAAGTGCCGGACAGGGGACAAACACCATATATTTT
TRBV18	.	TRBJ1-2	few	CASSPTEAGLAGYTF	TGTGCCAGCTCACCTACCGAGGCAGGGCTTGCTGGCTACACCTTC
TRBV2	.	TRBJ1-1	few	CASRDRYTEAFF	TGTGCCAGCAGGGACAGATACACTGAAGCTTTCTTT
TRBV6-1	.	TRBJ2-1	few	CASSVSGNNYNEQFF	TGTGCCAGCAGTGTTTCAGGGAATAACTACAATGAGCAGTTCTTC
TRBV7-3	.	TRBJ2-1	.	CASSQRAGYNEQFF	TGTGCCAGCAGCCAGCGGGCAGGTTACAATGAGCAGTTCTTC
TRBV19	.	TRBJ1-5	.	CASTKTGLSNQPQHF	TGTGCCAGTACCAAAACAGGGTTAAGCAATCAGCCCCAGCATTTT
TRBV6-8	TRBD1	TRBJ2-1	.	CASSYEGQGAHEQFF	TGTGCCAGCAGTTATGAGGGACAGGGGGCGCATGAGCAGTTCTTC
TRBV11-2	TRBD2	TRBJ2-7	.	CASSRTSGSVSEQYF	TGTGCCAGCAGCCGTACTAGCGGGAGCGTATCCGAGCAGTACTTC
TRBV9	.	TRBJ1-6	once	CASSVGTERNSPLHF	TGTGCCAGCAGCGTAGGGACTGAGAGAAATTCACCCCTCCACTTT
TRBV9	TRBD2	TRBJ2-7	.	CASSVASGGSSYEQYF	TGTGCCAGCAGCGTCGCTAGCGGGGGGAGCTCCTACGAGCAGTACTTC
TRBV5-4	TRBD1	TRBJ2-1	.	CASSLAGGQGYNEQFF	TGTGCCAGCAGCTTGGCCGGGGGACAGGGCTACAATGAGCAGTTCTTC
TRBV11-3	.	TRBJ1-1	.	CASSQQGTHTEAFF	TGTGCCAGCAGCCAACAGGGAACCCACACTGAAGCTTTCTTT
TRBV5-1	.	TRBJ2-2	.	CASSFGVNTGELFF	TGCGCCAGCAGCTTCGGGGTGAACACCGGGGAGCTGTTTTTT
TRBV2	TRBD2	TRBJ2-3	.	CASIKGSGSSTDTQYF	TGTGCCAGCATAAAGGGTAGCGGGTCCAGCACAGATACGCAGTATTTT
TRBV11-1	.	TRBJ1-1	.	CASSLSSTVNTEAFF	TGTGCCAGCAGCTTATCCTCGACAGTGAACACTGAAGCTTTCTTT
TRBV5-1	.	TRBJ2-3	.	CASSSGLATDTQYF	TGCGCCAGCAGTTCGGGACTCGCCACAGATACGCAGTATTTT
TRBV6-5	.	TRBJ2-2	once	CASSYNRANTGELFF	TGTGCCAGCAGTTACAACAGGGCGAACACCGGGGAGCTGTTTTTT
TRBV7-3	.	TRBJ2-7	few	CASSFSADYEQYF	TGTGCCAGCAGCTTCTCGGCGGACTACGAGCAGTACTTC
TRBV7-2	TRBD1	TRBJ2-1	.	CASSLVGQGLVNEQFF	TGTGCCAGCAGCTTAGTGGGACAGGGATTAGTCAATGAGCAGTTCTTC
TRBV5-1	.	TRBJ2-5	once	CASSSTGVDKLETQYF	TGCGCCAGCAGCTCTACAGGAGTAGACAAGTTAGAGACCCAGTACTTC
TRBV14	.	TRBJ2-7	.	CASSRGVYGDYEQYF	TGTGCCAGCAGCCGCGGGGTGTATGGGGACTACGAGCAGTACTTC
TRBV7-9	.	TRBJ2-1	.	CASSLGGGRANQGNEQFF	TGTGCCAGCAGCTTGGGGGGTGGGCGGGCCAATCAGGGCAATGAGCAGTTCTTC
TRBV4-3	.	TRBJ2-2	.	CASSHGVGTGELFF	TGCGCCAGCAGCCACGGGGTGGGCACCGGGGAGCTGTTTTTT
TRBV7-9	.	TRBJ2-3	few	CASSPGASGSRTDTQYF	TGTGCCAGCAGCCCAGGGGCCTCGGGATCAAGGACAGATACGCAGTATTTT
TRBV6-5	TRBD1	TRBJ1-1	.	CASSYSSRGDTEAFF	TGTGCCAGCAGTTACTCGTCCAGGGGGGACACTGAAGCTTTCTTT
TRBV5-1	.	TRBJ2-1	.	CASSPTGPTYNEQFF	TGCGCCAGCAGCCCAACAGGGCCCACCTACAATGAGCAGTTCTTC
TRBV6-1	.	TRBJ1-1	medium-sized	CASSRDTVNTEAFF	TGTGCCAGCAGTCGGGACACTGTGAACACTGAAGCTTTCTTT
TRBV2	.	TRBJ1-2	.	CASREDEPGGYTF	TGTGCCAGCAGGGAAGACGAACCAGGGGGCTACACCTTC
TRBV6-5	.	TRBJ2-7	.	CASRRGSYEQYF	TGTGCCAGCCGAAGGGGGTCCTACGAGCAGTACTTC
TRBV7-2	TRBD2	TRBJ2-3	.	CASSTRGEDTQYF	TGTGCCAGCAGCACCCGGGGGGAGGATACGCAGTATTTT
TRBV5-4	TRBD2	TRBJ2-7	once	CASSLLTSRPYEQYF	TGTGCCAGCAGCTTGTTGACTAGCCGACCCTACGAGCAGTACTTC
TRBV6-5	.	TRBJ2-5	.	CASSYTHGQGGETQYF	TGTGCCAGCAGTTACACCCACGGACAGGGAGGGGAGACCCAGTACTTC
TRBV19	.	TRBJ2-1	.	CASSKSPSSYNEQFF	TGTGCCAGTAGTAAATCCCCGAGCTCCTACAATGAGCAGTTCTTC
TRBV6-5	.	TRBJ1-2	.	CASSSSGSVNYGYTF	TGTGCCAGCAGTTCATCCGGTTCCGTGAACTATGGCTACACCTTC
TRBV6-6	.	TRBJ1-4	.	CASSFRGTGEKLFF	TGTGCCAGCAGTTTCAGGGGTACCGGTGAAAAACTGTTTTTT
TRBV11-2	.	TRBJ1-2	.	CASSPSQRTGGYTF	TGTGCCAGCAGCCCTAGCCAAAGGACGGGTGGCTACACCTTC
TRBV30	.	TRBJ1-5	.	CASSRGSGNQPQHF	TGTGCCTCCTCCCGGGGAAGCGGCAATCAGCCCCAGCATTTT
TRBV11-2	.	TRBJ2-5	.	CASSPRGAWETQYF	TGTGCCAGCAGCCCCCGGGGGGCGTGGGAGACCCAGTACTTC
TRBV11-3	.	TRBJ1-5	.	CASLGREIYGRNQPQHF	TGTGCCAGCCTGGGGAGGGAGATATACGGTCGCAATCAGCCCCAGCATTTT
TRBV7-9	TRBD2	TRBJ2-7	.	CASSGHFRGVYEQYF	TGTGCCAGCAGCGGCCACTTTCGGGGGGTCTACGAGCAGTACTTC
TRBV2	TRBD1	TRBJ1-4	.	CASSADRGRFNEKLFF	TGTGCCAGCAGTGCGGACAGGGGGCGGTTTAATGAAAAACTGTTTTTT
TRBV27	.	TRBJ2-7	.	CASSHRAPWMTLKDEYEQYF	TGTGCCAGCAGTCACAGGGCCCCATGGATGACCCTGAAGGACGAATACGAGCAGTACTTC
TRBV15	TRBD1	TRBJ2-7	.	CATSRGTGFGYEQYF	TGTGCCACCAGCAGGGGGACAGGGTTTGGGTACGAGCAGTACTTC
TRBV7-2	TRBD2	TRBJ2-1	few	CASSLRGVPNEQFF	TGTGCCAGCAGCTTGCGGGGGGTGCCCAATGAGCAGTTCTTC
TRBV2	.	TRBJ1-5	.	CASSVNRGENQPQHF	TGTGCCAGCAGTGTCAATAGGGGTGAAAATCAGCCCCAGCATTTT
TRBV9	TRBD2	TRBJ2-3	once	CASSSRAGVGDTQYF	TGTGCCAGCAGCTCCAGGGCGGGAGTCGGAGATACGCAGTATTTT
TRBV6-1	TRBD1	TRBJ1-6	.	CASSDLDRGNSPLHF	TGTGCCAGCAGTGACTTAGACAGGGGAAATTCACCCCTCCACTTT
TRBV13	TRBD1	TRBJ1-4	.	CASSLGGTVNEKLFF	TGTGCCAGCAGCCTAGGGGGGACAGTTAATGAAAAACTGTTTTTT
TRBV7-7	TRBD2	TRBJ2-5	.	CASSLGAGLRETQYF	TGTGCTAGCAGCTTAGGGGCGGGACTAAGGGAGACCCAGTACTTC
TRBV7-9	TRBD1	TRBJ2-7	.	CASSWVGTGGSYEQYF	TGTGCCAGCAGCTGGGTCGGGACAGGGGGTTCCTACGAGCAGTACTTC
TRBV11-2	.	TRBJ2-5	.	CASSADRTLGTQYF	TGTGCCAGCAGCGCCGACAGGACCTTGGGGACCCAGTACTTC